Included here is one T cell receptor (beta chain) sequence, with context. The data originate from a study of cytomegalovirus exposure and HLA in healthy donors. The PCR was carried out with 60 Vbeta primers and 13 Jbeta primers. TCRdb keeps only in-frame clones here, not all; method: immunoSEQ multiplex PCR. This sample yields some 130,000 clones, of which roughly four fifths are seen a single time; around 9.1% belongs to the top ten. Germline-derived CDR1 and CDR2 are LNHDA and SQIVND (reference sequence). V lost 1 base and J lost 4; bases outside the gene matches: 7. The CDR3 totals 16 residues. V usage is TRBV19 and J usage is TRBJ1-2; TRBD1 aligns across 9 bases. The sequencing sample was made of PBMCs. This TCR derives from a woman aged 50 to 60 in good health and CMV-seropositive. The CDR3 region is CASSIGGDRAGYGYTF. CDR3 DNA: TGTGCCAGTAGTATAGGCGGGGACAGGGCTGGCTATGGCTACACCTTC. The full variable domain, its missing parts supplied by reference TRBV19 and TRBJ1-2, is DGGITQSPKYLFRKEGQNVTLSCEQNLNHDAMYWYRQDPGQGLRLIYYSQIVNDFQKGDIAEGYSVSREKKESFPLTVTSAQKNPTAFYLCASSIGGDRAGYGYTFGSGTRLTVV.